One sample yielded the 10 T cell receptor beta chains listed below, sequenced in a study of T cell responses to AZD1222 COVID-19 vaccine. Sequencing was performed with immunoSEQ multiplex PCR; in TCRdb, only in-frame clones are kept and a portion is missing. The sample records over 130,000 clones, roughly 90% being singletons. Sequenced here: peripheral blood, sampled 28 days after the second AZD1222 dose. Receptors were obtained from an adult who received the AZD1222 COVID-19 vaccine.

The CDR3 sequence: CASRPGELNTEAFF. The CDR3 bases are TGCGCCAGCAGGCCAGGGGAGTTGAACACTGAAGCTTTCTTT. The chain joins TRBV5-1 to TRBJ1-1, with D perhaps matching TRBD1 (6 bases). Germline assignment: CDR1 SGHRS and CDR2 YFSETQ. The V gene lost 5 bases and the J gene lost 0 bases, with 11 bases spanning the gap. This CDR3 has 14 amino acids.

The chain employs TRBV10-2 and TRBJ2-2; D is perhaps TRBD2 (5 bases). The CDR3 covers 13 residues. The germline V gene has CDR1 WSHSY and CDR2 SAAADI. Trimming removed 5 bases from V and 9 bases from J, with 13 bases in between. Here the CDR3 reads CASSPDFIRELFF. CDR3 in DNA: TGCGCCAGCAGTCCGGACTTCATCCGGGAGCTGTTTTTT.

The chain's CDR3 is CASSQELAESYEQYF. CDR3 coding DNA: TGTGCCAGCAGCCAAGAACTAGCGGAATCCTACGAGCAGTACTTC. The chain employs TRBV4-2 and TRBJ2-7; 8 nucleotides agree with TRBD2. Germline values: CDR1 LGHNA, CDR2 YNFKEQ. Unmatched junction bases numbered 2, after V lost 0 bases and J lost 1 base. This CDR3 is 15 amino acids long.

The genes are TRBV27 and TRBJ1-2; 11 nucleotides match TRBD1. Losses at the gene ends were 5 bases for V and 7 bases for J; bases not matched to a gene: 9. The germline V gene has CDR1 MNHEY and CDR2 SMNVEV (reference sequence). The CDR3 extends over 15 amino acids. CDR3 sequence reads: CASSTRDRGGSGYTF. In DNA form, the CDR3 reads TGTGCCAGCAGTACCCGGGACAGGGGGGGTTCTGGCTACACCTTC.

This rearrangement joins TRBV30 to TRBJ1-6; 8 positions match TRBD1. Trimming cost V 3 bases and J 7 bases; bases outside gene matches: 8. This CDR3 contains 15 residues. Germline assignment: CDR1 GTSNPN and CDR2 SVGIG (reference sequence). CDR3 in DNA: TGTGCCTGGAGCCCCGCGGACAGGGAAAATTCACCCCTCCACTTT. Its translation: CAWSPADRENSPLHF.

J is TRBJ1-5 and V is TRBV21-1. TRBV21-1 is recorded as a pseudogene. This CDR3 has 16 residues. The CDR3, as DNA: TGTGCCAGCAGCAAAGAGAGGGACCAGGCAAATCAGCCCCAGCATTTT. Its translation is CASSKERDQANQPQHF.

The rearrangement joins TRBV5-1 to TRBJ2-3; D remains unclear. The germline V gene encodes CDR1 SGHRS and CDR2 YFSETQ. This CDR3 is 13 amino acids long. V was clipped by 0 bases and J by 3 bases, with 5 bases between them. CDR3 loop: CASSLEWTDTQYF. The CDR3 region has the DNA TGCGCCAGCAGCTTGGAGTGGACAGATACGCAGTATTTT. The full variable domain, its missing parts supplied by reference TRBV5-1 and TRBJ2-3, is KAGVTQTPRYLIKTRGQQVTLSCSPISGHRSVSWYQQTPGQGLQFLFEYFSETQRNKGNFPGRFSGRQFSNSRSEMNVSTLELGDSALYLCASSLEWTDTQYFGPGTRLTVL.

This chain uses TRBV7-9 with TRBJ2-7; 7 positions match TRBD2. Trimming took 3 bases from V and 5 from J; bases not matched to a gene: 10. The CDR3 length is 15 residues. Germline V CDR1 and CDR2: SEHNR, FQNEAQ (reference sequence). The CDR3 loop is CASSFAAGAADEQYF. The CDR3 nucleotides read TGTGCCAGCAGCTTTGCTGCGGGAGCAGCGGACGAGCAGTACTTC.

This clone was seen once. This rearrangement joins TRBV29-1 to TRBJ2-2, with 7 bases matching TRBD1. CDR1 and CDR2 from the germline V gene are SQVTM and ANQGSEA. The CDR3 has 16 amino acids. V lost 1 base, J lost 0 bases, and 5 bases stayed unmatched. The CDR3 coding sequence is TGCAGCGTTGAAGGACAGGGTTTCGCGAACACCGGGGAGCTGTTTTTT. It encodes CSVEGQGFANTGELFF.

This chain links TRBV4-1 with TRBJ1-5; no firm D call. Per germline, CDR1 MGHRA and CDR2 YSYEKL. Trimming left V 2 bases short and J 7 bases short, with 18 bases between. This CDR3 spans 16 amino acids. The CDR3, as DNA: TGCGCCAGCAGCCAATACTCTTTCGCAGGCGGACAGCCCCAGCATTTT. It specifies CASSQYSFAGGQPQHF.